The clone carrying this TCR beta chain was recorded a few times. These data belong to a study of CD8+CD57+ T cells in acquired aplastic anemia. On the study more broadly: Across the sorted CD4+ and CD8+ cells, DNA amounts averaged approximately 3.1 ug.

All sequencing subjects had displayed CD8+CD57+ cell expansion on flow cytometry. In all patients, the disease was severe acquired aplastic anemia. By the time of blood sampling, patients had still received no therapy. The TCR beta profiling, which covered VDJ combination and CDR3 sequence, was carried out using genomic DNA as the template. TCRdb re-called the reads with MiXCR, one entry per CDR3 protein. The sample comprises about 180,000 distinct CDR3 sequences, roughly three fifths of which are singletons, and about 44% rests with the top ten. V lost 4 bases, J lost 2 bases, and 12 bases lay in between. In germline, CDR1 is SGHDN, CDR2 FVKESK. This CDR3 is built from 14 residues.

This TCR came from a human donor with aplastic anemia. The V and J genes are TRBV14 and TRBJ2-7, with D hard to call. Input material: sorted CD4+, CD8+, or CD8+CD57+ T cells (not recorded which) from PBMCs. Here the CDR3 reads CASSLGTTTYEQYF. In DNA form, the CDR3 reads TGTGCCAGCAGCCTCGGTACTACGACCTACGAGCAGTACTTC.